These 7 T cell receptor beta chains originate from one sample sequenced in a study of cytotoxic CD8 clonotypes in ibrutinib-treated CLL. Here immunoSEQ multiplex PCR was the method, and the copy in TCRdb shows in-frame clones only, minus some. The sample gives about 89,000 clones, 70% to 80% of which show up once; about 32% is in the top ten. Specimen: PBMCs, collected after 12 months of ibrutinib treatment. The source is a human donor with chronic lymphocytic leukemia.

The chain carries TRBV6-5 and TRBJ2-4; tentative D call: TRBD1 (6 bases). Germline CDR1 reads MNHEY; CDR2 reads SVGAGI. V was trimmed by 6 bases and J by 7 bases, leaving 10 bases between them. This CDR3 contains 12 residues. The DNA for the CDR3 is TGTGCCAGCAGCTCCGACAGGAACATTCAGTACTTC. Translating it yields CASSSDRNIQYF.

The chain is built from TRBV7-9 and TRBJ2-5; perhaps D is TRBD1 or TRBD2 (5 bases each). V was clipped by 8 bases and J by 3 bases, with 19 bases between them. This CDR3 contains 15 residues. Looked up from germline, CDR1 is SEHNR and CDR2 is FQNEAQ (reference sequence). The CDR3 is CASFRVEEWKETQYF. The CDR3 bases are TGTGCCAGCTTCAGGGTGGAGGAGTGGAAAGAGACCCAGTACTTC. Filled out from reference TRBV7-9 and TRBJ2-5, the complete variable domain reads DTGVSQNPRHKITKRGQNVTFRCDPISEHNRLYWYRQTLGQGPEFLTYFQNEAQLEKSRLLSDRFSAERPKGSFSTLEIQRTEQGDSAMYLCASFRVEEWKETQYFGPGTRLLVL.

A word on this clone: Sequence at one end of the junction differs from germline and may be a read error. The V gene is TRBV9, the J gene TRBJ1-2; D perhaps matches TRBD1 (6 bases). CDR1 is SGDLS, CDR2 YYNGEE, per germline. CDR3 length: 10 residues. CDR3 loop: CASSVGQEAF. The CDR3, as DNA: TGTGCCAGCAGCGTAGGACAGGAAGCTTTC. The whole variable domain, remainder taken from reference TRBV9 and TRBJ1-2, is DSGVTQTPKHLITATGQRVTLRCSPRSGDLSVYWYQQSLDQGLQFLIQYYNGEERAKGNILERFSAQQFPDLHSELNLSSLELGDSALYFCASSVGQEAFGSGTRLTVV.

V usage is TRBV7-9 and J usage is TRBJ2-2; tentatively, D is TRBD2 (6 bases). V dropped 1 base and J dropped 4 bases, with 7 bases sitting between them. The CDR3 length is 14 residues. Germline V gives CDR1 SEHNR, CDR2 FQNEAQ (reference sequence). This chain's CDR3 is CASSLEGLTGELFF. The CDR3 coding sequence is TGTGCCAGCAGCTTAGAGGGACTCACCGGGGAGCTGTTTTTT.

The chain is built from TRBV9 and TRBJ2-1; maybe TRBD2 (6 bases). The CDR3 loop spans 15 amino acids. Trimming pared 6 bases from V and 0 bases from J, leaving 13 bases between. Germline loops: CDR1 SGDLS, CDR2 YYNGEE. CDR3: CASTPRLGSYNEQFF. In DNA, the CDR3 is TGTGCCAGCACCCCCCGACTAGGCTCCTACAATGAGCAGTTCTTC.

This chain connects TRBV7-9 to TRBJ2-3; D remains ambiguous. There are 14 residues in the CDR3. The V end was cut by 2 bases, the J end by 2 bases, with 8 bases between. CDR1 SEHNR and CDR2 FQNEAQ come from the germline V gene (reference sequence). The CDR3 DNA is TGTGCCAGCAGCTTATCAACCACCACAGATACGCAGTATTTT. This gives the protein CASSLSTTTDTQYF. Full variable domain (remainder filled in from reference TRBV7-9 and TRBJ2-3): DTGVSQNPRHKITKRGQNVTFRCDPISEHNRLYWYRQTLGQGPEFLTYFQNEAQLEKSRLLSDRFSAERPKGSFSTLEIQRTEQGDSAMYLCASSLSTTTDTQYFGPGTRLTVL.

This clone was seen only a few times. The chain links TRBV6-4 to TRBJ1-2; TRBD1 might be the D (6 bases). Trimming pared 3 bases from V and 5 bases from J, leaving 13 bases between. The CDR3 runs 14 residues. Germline CDR1 is MRHNA and CDR2 is SNTAGT. CDR3 DNA sequence: TGTGCCAGCAGTGAGAACAGGGAAGGATATGGCTACACCTTC. Translated, it gives CASSENREGYGYTF.